Listed below are T cell receptor beta chains from one sample, sequenced in a study of blood T cells in healthy people across ages. TCRdb re-called the 5' RACE reads with MiXCR, one entry per CDR3 protein. The table includes approximately 810,000 distinct CDR3 sequences, 29% detected once. Sequenced: blood. These receptors all stem from a woman at least 80 years old in good health. Both conserved end residues are part of each CDR3. Fields, in order: J gene, CDR3 length, D gene, V gene, clone size, CDR3 DNA, CDR3 protein. The D gene is left open where the match is weak. Only some rows state a clone size, as once, few, many or a class for expanded clones.

j_gene: TRBJ1-1
len: 13
d_gene: NA
v_gene: TRBV12-3/TRBV12-4
abundance: NA
CDR3nt: TGTGCCAGCAGTTTCTCGATAGGGACTGAAGCTTTCTTT
CDR3aa: CASSFSIGTEAFF

j_gene: TRBJ2-1
len: 16
d_gene: TRBD1
v_gene: TRBV9
abundance: many
CDR3nt: TGTGCCAGCAGCGTACAGGGACAGGTCTCCTACAATGAGCAGTTCTTC
CDR3aa: CASSVQGQVSYNEQFF

j_gene: TRBJ2-7
len: 19
d_gene: TRBD1
v_gene: TRBV24-1
abundance: few
CDR3nt: TGTGCCACCAGTGATTCCGGGACAGGGGGGTTGAGCTCCTACAATGAGCAGTACTTC
CDR3aa: CATSDSGTGGLSSYNEQYF

j_gene: TRBJ2-3
len: 15
d_gene: TRBD1
v_gene: TRBV7-9
abundance: many
CDR3nt: TGTGCCAGCAGCCCCTGGGACAGGGTGGGAGATACGCAGTATTTT
CDR3aa: CASSPWDRVGDTQYF

j_gene: TRBJ1-2
len: 16
d_gene: NA
v_gene: TRBV6-1
abundance: NA
CDR3nt: TGTGCCAGCAGTGAAGGCGGTGGGGACGTCTACTATGGCTACACCTTC
CDR3aa: CASSEGGGDVYYGYTF

j_gene: TRBJ2-1
len: 16
d_gene: TRBD2
v_gene: TRBV7-2
abundance: many
CDR3nt: TGTGCCAGCAGCCACCGACTAGCGGGGGGATACAATGAGCAGTTCTTC
CDR3aa: CASSHRLAGGYNEQFF

j_gene: TRBJ2-7
len: 15
d_gene: TRBD1
v_gene: TRBV7-2
abundance: NA
CDR3nt: TGTGCCAGCAGCTTAGACGGGACAGGGATCAATGAGCAGTACTTC
CDR3aa: CASSLDGTGINEQYF

j_gene: TRBJ2-1
len: 15
d_gene: NA
v_gene: TRBV7-2
abundance: NA
CDR3nt: TGTGCCAGCAGCTTAGTGACTAGTACCTACAATGAGCAGTTCTTC
CDR3aa: CASSLVTSTYNEQFF

j_gene: TRBJ2-3
len: 12
d_gene: NA
v_gene: TRBV7-9
abundance: many
CDR3nt: TGTGCCAGCAGCTTAGAGGGACGTACGCAGTATTTT
CDR3aa: CASSLEGRTQYF

j_gene: TRBJ2-4
len: 14
d_gene: TRBD1
v_gene: TRBV9
abundance: many
CDR3nt: TGTGCCAGCAGCGAGGGACAGGCGTACGGCATTCAGTACTTC
CDR3aa: CASSEGQAYGIQYF

j_gene: TRBJ1-2
len: 16
d_gene: TRBD1
v_gene: TRBV27
abundance: NA
CDR3nt: TGTGCCAGCAGTTTGGGACAGGGGAAGAGGTTGCATGGCTACACCTTC
CDR3aa: CASSLGQGKRLHGYTF

j_gene: TRBJ2-1
len: 19
d_gene: NA
v_gene: TRBV11-3
abundance: few
CDR3nt: TGTGCCAGCAGCTTAGATAATCGGCGCGGGGGACACTCCTACAATGAGCAGTTCTTC
CDR3aa: CASSLDNRRGGHSYNEQFF

j_gene: TRBJ1-1
len: 12
d_gene: NA
v_gene: TRBV20-1
abundance: NA
CDR3nt: TGCAGTGCTATAAGGGGGTACATTGAAGCTTTCTTT
CDR3aa: CSAIRGYIEAFF

j_gene: TRBJ2-3
len: 15
d_gene: TRBD2
v_gene: TRBV20-1
abundance: NA
CDR3nt: TGCAGTGCTCCGGCTAGCGGGATGCCCACAGATACGCAGTATTTT
CDR3aa: CSAPASGMPTDTQYF

j_gene: TRBJ2-7
len: 14
d_gene: NA
v_gene: TRBV6-1
abundance: few
CDR3nt: TGTGCCAGCAGTACCTCATTACAGGGCTATGAGCAGTACTTC
CDR3aa: CASSTSLQGYEQYF

j_gene: TRBJ2-7
len: 13
d_gene: NA
v_gene: TRBV7-2
abundance: many
CDR3nt: TGTGCCAGCAGCTTAGCAGGGGTTAACGAGCAGTACTTC
CDR3aa: CASSLAGVNEQYF

j_gene: TRBJ2-5
len: 15
d_gene: TRBD2
v_gene: TRBV7-7
abundance: many
CDR3nt: TGTGCTAGCGGGCCCCTCTCCCCTCTCCAAGAGACCCAGTACTTC
CDR3aa: CASGPLSPLQETQYF

j_gene: TRBJ1-1
len: 18
d_gene: NA
v_gene: TRBV7-2
abundance: NA
CDR3nt: TGTGCCAGCAGCTTCTTAAACGGGGGGCCATTCACTAACACTGAAGCTTTCTTT
CDR3aa: CASSFLNGGPFTNTEAFF

j_gene: TRBJ1-2
len: 12
d_gene: NA
v_gene: TRBV5-1
abundance: once
CDR3nt: TGCGCCAGCAGCCCGTCTAACCATGGCTACACCTTC
CDR3aa: CASSPSNHGYTF

j_gene: TRBJ2-1
len: 17
d_gene: TRBD2
v_gene: TRBV7-2
abundance: NA
CDR3nt: TGTGCCAGCAGCTTAAGGGCAGGACTAGTTAGTTACAATGAGCAGTTCTTC
CDR3aa: CASSLRAGLVSYNEQFF

j_gene: TRBJ1-2
len: 13
d_gene: NA
v_gene: TRBV11-2
abundance: NA
CDR3nt: TGTGCCAGCAGCTTTTCCAGAATATATGGCTACACCTTC
CDR3aa: CASSFSRIYGYTF

j_gene: TRBJ2-3
len: 14
d_gene: NA
v_gene: TRBV7-2
abundance: NA
CDR3nt: TGTGCCAGCAGCCCCAGTAGCGGAACAGATACGCAGTATTTT
CDR3aa: CASSPSSGTDTQYF

j_gene: TRBJ1-1
len: 15
d_gene: NA
v_gene: TRBV5-1
abundance: NA
CDR3nt: TGCGCCAGCAGCTTGGAACCGGGAGGGAACACTGAAGCTTTCTTT
CDR3aa: CASSLEPGGNTEAFF

j_gene: TRBJ2-1
len: 14
d_gene: TRBD2
v_gene: TRBV5-5
abundance: many
CDR3nt: TGTGCCAGCAGCTACGGCGGGGGGGCCAATGAGCAGTTCTTC
CDR3aa: CASSYGGGANEQFF

j_gene: TRBJ1-5
len: 13
d_gene: NA
v_gene: TRBV27
abundance: few
CDR3nt: TGTGCCAGCAGTCCAGGGTGGAATCAGCCCCAGCATTTT
CDR3aa: CASSPGWNQPQHF

j_gene: TRBJ2-3
len: 15
d_gene: NA
v_gene: TRBV19
abundance: NA
CDR3nt: TGTGCCAGTACAACATCGGGCAGGGGCACAGATACGCAGTATTTT
CDR3aa: CASTTSGRGTDTQYF

j_gene: TRBJ2-3
len: 16
d_gene: TRBD2
v_gene: TRBV20-1
abundance: once
CDR3nt: TGCAGTGCTAGAGAGCTACTAGCGGGAGGGTGGGATACGCAGTATTTT
CDR3aa: CSARELLAGGWDTQYF

j_gene: TRBJ2-5
len: 13
d_gene: NA
v_gene: TRBV5-1
abundance: many
CDR3nt: TGCGCCAGCAGCTTACAGGTTCAAGAGACCCAGTACTTC
CDR3aa: CASSLQVQETQYF

j_gene: TRBJ2-3
len: 14
d_gene: NA
v_gene: TRBV6-5
abundance: NA
CDR3nt: TGTGCCAGCAACCCCAGGGTCGGCACAGATACGCAGTATTTT
CDR3aa: CASNPRVGTDTQYF

j_gene: TRBJ1-5
len: 15
d_gene: NA
v_gene: TRBV19
abundance: NA
CDR3nt: TGTGCCAGTACTAATGGCGAGACAGTCAATCAGCCCCAGCATTTT
CDR3aa: CASTNGETVNQPQHF

j_gene: TRBJ2-7
len: 14
d_gene: NA
v_gene: TRBV28
abundance: many
CDR3nt: TGTGCCAGCAGCTCTGAGCAGACTCCCCACGAGCAGTACTTC
CDR3aa: CASSSEQTPHEQYF

j_gene: TRBJ2-2
len: 16
d_gene: NA
v_gene: TRBV7-2
abundance: NA
CDR3nt: TGTGCCAGCAGCCCCGGGGCGCGGACCGGGACCGGGGAGCTGTTTTTT
CDR3aa: CASSPGARTGTGELFF

j_gene: TRBJ1-1
len: 15
d_gene: NA
v_gene: TRBV4-2
abundance: few
CDR3nt: TGTGCCAGCAGCCAAGATAAGGGCTTGAACACTGAAGCTTTCTTT
CDR3aa: CASSQDKGLNTEAFF

j_gene: TRBJ2-3
len: 16
d_gene: NA
v_gene: TRBV5-6
abundance: many
CDR3nt: TGTGCCAGCAGCTTGGCTGGGGGGGCGAGGAGAGATACGCAGTATTTT
CDR3aa: CASSLAGGARRDTQYF

j_gene: TRBJ2-3
len: 14
d_gene: TRBD1
v_gene: TRBV2
abundance: many
CDR3nt: TGTGCCAGCGTAAGACAGGGGGCGACGGATACGCAGTATTTT
CDR3aa: CASVRQGATDTQYF

j_gene: TRBJ2-5
len: 15
d_gene: TRBD2
v_gene: TRBV7-9
abundance: many
CDR3nt: TGTGCCAGCAGCTTAGGCGGGGGTGCCCAAGAGACCCAGTACTTC
CDR3aa: CASSLGGGAQETQYF

j_gene: TRBJ1-3
len: 16
d_gene: NA
v_gene: TRBV9
abundance: NA
CDR3nt: TGTGCCAGCAGCGTAGGGGATCACGGCTCTGGAAACACCATATATTTT
CDR3aa: CASSVGDHGSGNTIYF

j_gene: TRBJ2-5
len: 16
d_gene: TRBD2
v_gene: TRBV10-3
abundance: NA
CDR3nt: TGTGCCGTCAGTGAGCATACTAGCGGGGGCCAAGAGACCCAGTACTTC
CDR3aa: CAVSEHTSGGQETQYF

j_gene: TRBJ2-7
len: 14
d_gene: NA
v_gene: TRBV13
abundance: NA
CDR3nt: TGTGCCAGCAGCTTAGGTGCCTATTCCTACGAGCAGTACTTC
CDR3aa: CASSLGAYSYEQYF

j_gene: TRBJ2-1
len: 14
d_gene: NA
v_gene: TRBV20-1
abundance: many
CDR3nt: TGCAGTGCCACCGACACGAGCTCCTACAATGAGCAGTTCTTC
CDR3aa: CSATDTSSYNEQFF

j_gene: TRBJ1-4
len: 15
d_gene: NA
v_gene: TRBV7-2
abundance: many
CDR3nt: TGTGCCAGCAGCCCCACGGGGGTAACTAATGAAAAACTGTTTTTT
CDR3aa: CASSPTGVTNEKLFF

j_gene: TRBJ2-1
len: 16
d_gene: TRBD2
v_gene: TRBV9
abundance: many
CDR3nt: TGTGCCAGCAGCGTAGATATAGCGGGTACACCCAGGGAGCAGTTCTTC
CDR3aa: CASSVDIAGTPREQFF

j_gene: TRBJ2-7
len: 13
d_gene: NA
v_gene: TRBV6-6
abundance: NA
CDR3nt: TGTGCCAGCCGGGACATAGGCTCCTACGAGCAGTACTTC
CDR3aa: CASRDIGSYEQYF

j_gene: TRBJ2-1
len: 15
d_gene: NA
v_gene: TRBV2
abundance: few
CDR3nt: TGTGCCAGCAGTGAACGGCAGGGCCCCTACAATGAGCAGTTCTTC
CDR3aa: CASSERQGPYNEQFF

j_gene: TRBJ1-1
len: 14
d_gene: NA
v_gene: TRBV5-5
abundance: NA
CDR3nt: TGTGCCAGCAGCTTGAAACAGGGAGGGACTGAAGCTTTCTTT
CDR3aa: CASSLKQGGTEAFF